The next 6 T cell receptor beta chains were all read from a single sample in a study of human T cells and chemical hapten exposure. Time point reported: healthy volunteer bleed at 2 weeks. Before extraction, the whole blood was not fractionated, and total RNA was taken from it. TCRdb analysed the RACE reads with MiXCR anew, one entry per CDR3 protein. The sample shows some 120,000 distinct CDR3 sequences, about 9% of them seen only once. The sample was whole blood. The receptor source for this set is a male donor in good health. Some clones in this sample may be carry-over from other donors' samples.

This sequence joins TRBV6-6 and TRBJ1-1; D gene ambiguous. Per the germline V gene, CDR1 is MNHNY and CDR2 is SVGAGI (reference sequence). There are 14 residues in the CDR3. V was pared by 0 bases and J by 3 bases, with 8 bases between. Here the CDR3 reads CASSYSITYTEAFF. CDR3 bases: TGTGCCAGCAGTTACTCAATTACTTACACTGAAGCTTTCTTT.

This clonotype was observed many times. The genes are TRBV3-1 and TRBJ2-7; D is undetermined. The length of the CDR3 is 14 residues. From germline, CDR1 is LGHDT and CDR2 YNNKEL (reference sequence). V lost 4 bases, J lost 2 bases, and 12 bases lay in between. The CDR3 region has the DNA TGTGCCAGCAGCCCGGAAAGTAGGGCCTACGAGCAGTACTTC. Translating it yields CASSPESRAYEQYF.

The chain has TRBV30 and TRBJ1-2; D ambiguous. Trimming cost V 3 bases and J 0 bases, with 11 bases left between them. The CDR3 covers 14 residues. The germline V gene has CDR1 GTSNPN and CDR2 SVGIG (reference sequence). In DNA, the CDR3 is TGTGCCTGGAGCCAGTCAGGCCCTAACTATGGCTACACCTTC. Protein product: CAWSQSGPNYGYTF.

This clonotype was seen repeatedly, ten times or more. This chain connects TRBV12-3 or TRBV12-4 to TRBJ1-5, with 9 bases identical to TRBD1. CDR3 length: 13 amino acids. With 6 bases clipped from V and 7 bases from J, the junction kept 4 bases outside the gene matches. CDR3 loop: CASRGQGGQPQHF. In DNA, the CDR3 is TGTGCCAGCAGGGGACAGGGAGGCCAGCCCCAGCATTTT.

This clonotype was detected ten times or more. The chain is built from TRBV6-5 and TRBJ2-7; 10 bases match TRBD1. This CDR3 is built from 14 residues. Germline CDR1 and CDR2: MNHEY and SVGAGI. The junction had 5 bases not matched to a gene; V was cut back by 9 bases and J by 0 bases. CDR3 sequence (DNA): TGTGCCAGTACCCGGACAGGGGGCTCCTACGAGCAGTACTTC. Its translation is CASTRTGGSYEQYF.

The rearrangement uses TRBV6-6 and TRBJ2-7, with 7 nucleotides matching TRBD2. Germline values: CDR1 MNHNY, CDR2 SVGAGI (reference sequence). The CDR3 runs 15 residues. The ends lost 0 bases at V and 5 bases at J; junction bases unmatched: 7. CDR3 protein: CASSYSGLGLDEQYF. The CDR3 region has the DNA TGTGCCAGCAGTTACTCCGGACTAGGGCTTGACGAGCAGTACTTC.